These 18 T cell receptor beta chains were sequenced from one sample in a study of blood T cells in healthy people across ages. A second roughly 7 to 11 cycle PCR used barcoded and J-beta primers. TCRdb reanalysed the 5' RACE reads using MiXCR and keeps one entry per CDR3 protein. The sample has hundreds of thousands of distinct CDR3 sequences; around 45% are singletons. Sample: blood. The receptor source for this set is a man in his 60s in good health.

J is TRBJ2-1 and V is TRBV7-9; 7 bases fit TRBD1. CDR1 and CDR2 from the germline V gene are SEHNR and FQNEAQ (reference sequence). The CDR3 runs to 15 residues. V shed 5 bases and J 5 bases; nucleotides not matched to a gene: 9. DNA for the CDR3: TGTGCCAGCAGCCTGAGACAGGGTATCCACAATGAGCAGTTCTTC. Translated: CASSLRQGIHNEQFF.

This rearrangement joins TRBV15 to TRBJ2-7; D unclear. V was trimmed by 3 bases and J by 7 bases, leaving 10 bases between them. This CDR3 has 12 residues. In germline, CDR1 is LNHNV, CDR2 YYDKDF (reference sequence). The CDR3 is CATSRATTEQYF. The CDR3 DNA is TGTGCCACCAGCAGGGCGACAACGGAGCAGTACTTC.

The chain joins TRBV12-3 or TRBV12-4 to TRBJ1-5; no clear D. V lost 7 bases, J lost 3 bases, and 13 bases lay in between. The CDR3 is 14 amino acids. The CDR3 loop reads CASTADTANQPQHF. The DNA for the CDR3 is TGTGCCAGCACCGCTGACACCGCCAATCAGCCCCAGCATTTT.

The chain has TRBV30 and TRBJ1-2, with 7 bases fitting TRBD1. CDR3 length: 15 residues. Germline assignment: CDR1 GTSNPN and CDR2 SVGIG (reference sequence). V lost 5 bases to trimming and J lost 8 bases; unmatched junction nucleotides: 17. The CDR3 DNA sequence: TGTGCCTGGGCCCGAAAGGGACAGCCCTTTGGAGGCTACACCTTC. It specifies CAWARKGQPFGGYTF.

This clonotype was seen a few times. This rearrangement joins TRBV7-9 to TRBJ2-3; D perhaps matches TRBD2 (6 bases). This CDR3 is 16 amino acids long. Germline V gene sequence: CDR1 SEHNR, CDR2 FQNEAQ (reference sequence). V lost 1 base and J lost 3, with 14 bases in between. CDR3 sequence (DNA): TGTGCCAGCAGCTTAGGTGCGGCAGGGAGGACAGATACGCAGTATTTT. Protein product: CASSLGAAGRTDTQYF.

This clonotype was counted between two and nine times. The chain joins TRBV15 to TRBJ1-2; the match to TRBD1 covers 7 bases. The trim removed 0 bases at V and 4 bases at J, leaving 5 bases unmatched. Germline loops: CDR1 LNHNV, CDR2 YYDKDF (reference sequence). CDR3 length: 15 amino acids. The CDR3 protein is CATSRDRTGSYGYTF. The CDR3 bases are TGTGCCACCAGCAGAGATCGGACAGGCAGCTATGGCTACACCTTC. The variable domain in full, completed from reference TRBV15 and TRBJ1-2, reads DAMVIQNPRYQVTQFGKPVTLSCSQTLNHNVMYWYQQKSSQAPKLLFHYYDKDFNNEADTPDNFQSRRPNTSFCFLDIRSPGLGDTAMYLCATSRDRTGSYGYTFGSGTRLTVV.

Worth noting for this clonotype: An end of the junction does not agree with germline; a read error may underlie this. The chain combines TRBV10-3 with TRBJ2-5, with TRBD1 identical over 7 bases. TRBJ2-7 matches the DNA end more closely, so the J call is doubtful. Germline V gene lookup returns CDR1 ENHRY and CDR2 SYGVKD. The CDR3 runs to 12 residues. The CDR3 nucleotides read TGTCCCATCAGTGTAACAGGGGACGAGCAGTACTTC. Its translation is CPISVTGDEQYF.

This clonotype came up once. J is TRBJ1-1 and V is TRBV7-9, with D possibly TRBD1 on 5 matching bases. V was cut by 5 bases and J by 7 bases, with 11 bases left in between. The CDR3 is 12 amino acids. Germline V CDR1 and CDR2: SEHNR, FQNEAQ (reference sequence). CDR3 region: CASSPGRNEAFF. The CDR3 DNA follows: TGTGCCAGCAGCCCAGGGAGGAATGAAGCTTTCTTT.

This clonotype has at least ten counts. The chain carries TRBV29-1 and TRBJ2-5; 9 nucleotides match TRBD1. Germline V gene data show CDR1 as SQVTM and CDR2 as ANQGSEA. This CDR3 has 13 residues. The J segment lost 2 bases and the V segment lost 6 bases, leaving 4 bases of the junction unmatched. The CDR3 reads CSVGTGRQETQYF. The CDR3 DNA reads TGCAGCGTCGGGACAGGGAGGCAAGAGACCCAGTACTTC.

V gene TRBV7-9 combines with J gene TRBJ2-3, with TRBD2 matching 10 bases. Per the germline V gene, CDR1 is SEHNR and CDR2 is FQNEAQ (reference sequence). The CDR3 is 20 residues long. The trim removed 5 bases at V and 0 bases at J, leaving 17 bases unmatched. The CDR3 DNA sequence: TGTGCCAGCAGCGATAGTCCTAGCGGGGGCCCAGGGTCGAGCACAGATACGCAGTATTTT. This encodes CASSDSPSGGPGSSTDTQYF.

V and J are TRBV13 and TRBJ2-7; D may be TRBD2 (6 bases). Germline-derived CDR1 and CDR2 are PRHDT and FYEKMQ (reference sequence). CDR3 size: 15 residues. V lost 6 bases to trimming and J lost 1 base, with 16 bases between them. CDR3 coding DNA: TGTGCCAGCAGTATAGGAGAGGGGAGGTCCTACGAGCAGTACTTC. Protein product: CASSIGEGRSYEQYF. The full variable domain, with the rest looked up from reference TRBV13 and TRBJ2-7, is AAGVIQSPRHLIKEKRETATLKCYPIPRHDTVYWYQQGPGQDPQFLISFYEKMQSDKGSIPDRFSAQQFSDYHSELNMSSLELGDSALYFCASSIGEGRSYEQYFGPGTRLTVT.

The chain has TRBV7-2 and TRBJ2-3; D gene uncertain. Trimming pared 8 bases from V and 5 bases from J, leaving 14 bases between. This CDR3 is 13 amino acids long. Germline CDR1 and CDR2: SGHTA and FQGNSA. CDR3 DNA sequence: TGTGCCAGCGGCTCCCGGGTCCAAGATACGCAGTATTTT. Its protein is CASGSRVQDTQYF.

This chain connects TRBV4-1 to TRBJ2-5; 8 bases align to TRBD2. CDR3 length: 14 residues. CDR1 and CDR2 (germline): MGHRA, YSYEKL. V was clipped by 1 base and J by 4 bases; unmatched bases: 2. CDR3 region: CASSQGTSLETQYF. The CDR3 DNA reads TGCGCCAGCAGCCAAGGGACTAGCTTAGAGACCCAGTACTTC.

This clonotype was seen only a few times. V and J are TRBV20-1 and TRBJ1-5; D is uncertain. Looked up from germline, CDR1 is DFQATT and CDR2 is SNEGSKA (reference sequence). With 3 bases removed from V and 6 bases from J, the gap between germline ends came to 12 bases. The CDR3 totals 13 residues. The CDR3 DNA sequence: TGCAGTGCTAGGACGGGTTTGGGTCAGCCCCAGCATTTT. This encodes CSARTGLGQPQHF.

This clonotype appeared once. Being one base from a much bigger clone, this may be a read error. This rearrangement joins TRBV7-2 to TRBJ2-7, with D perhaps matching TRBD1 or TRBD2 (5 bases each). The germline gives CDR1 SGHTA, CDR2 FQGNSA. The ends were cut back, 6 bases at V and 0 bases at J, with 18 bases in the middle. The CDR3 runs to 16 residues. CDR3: CASRPRGASSSYEQYF. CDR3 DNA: TGTGCCAGCAGACCGCGAGGGGCTTCCAGCTCCTACGAGCAGTACTTC.

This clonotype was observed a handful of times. CDR3 sequence: CAISEEVEGIGDGYTF. CDR3 nucleotide sequence: TGTGCCATCAGTGAGGAGGTTGAGGGGATCGGTGATGGCTACACCTTC. The chain recombines TRBV10-3 with TRBJ1-2, with TRBD1 as a possible D gene (5 bases). The germline gives CDR1 ENHRY, CDR2 SYGVKD. With 2 bases removed from V and 6 bases from J, the gap between germline ends came to 19 bases. The CDR3 is 16 amino acids.

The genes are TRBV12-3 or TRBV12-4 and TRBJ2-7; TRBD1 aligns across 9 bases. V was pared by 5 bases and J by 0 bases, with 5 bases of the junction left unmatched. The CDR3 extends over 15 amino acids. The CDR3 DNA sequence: TGTGCCAGCAGTGCCCGGACAGGGGCCTCCTACGAGCAGTACTTC. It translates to CASSARTGASYEQYF.

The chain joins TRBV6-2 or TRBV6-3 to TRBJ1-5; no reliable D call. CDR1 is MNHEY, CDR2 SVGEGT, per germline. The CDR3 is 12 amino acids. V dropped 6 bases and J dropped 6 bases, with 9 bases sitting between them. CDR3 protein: CASRPDGQPQHF. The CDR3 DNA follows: TGTGCCAGCAGACCCGACGGTCAGCCCCAGCATTTT.